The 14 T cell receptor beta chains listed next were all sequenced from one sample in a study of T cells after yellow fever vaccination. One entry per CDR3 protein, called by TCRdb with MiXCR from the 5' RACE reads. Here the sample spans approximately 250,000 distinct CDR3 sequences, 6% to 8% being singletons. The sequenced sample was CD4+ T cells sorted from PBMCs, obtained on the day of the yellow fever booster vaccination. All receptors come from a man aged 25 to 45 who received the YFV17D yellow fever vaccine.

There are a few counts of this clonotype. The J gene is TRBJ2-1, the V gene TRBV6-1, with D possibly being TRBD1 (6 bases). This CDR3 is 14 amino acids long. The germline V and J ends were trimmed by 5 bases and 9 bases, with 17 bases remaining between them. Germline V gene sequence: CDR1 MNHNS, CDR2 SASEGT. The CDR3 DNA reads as TGTGCCAGCAGTCCCCCCTGGGACACTGGTGAGCAGTTCTTC. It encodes CASSPPWDTGEQFF.

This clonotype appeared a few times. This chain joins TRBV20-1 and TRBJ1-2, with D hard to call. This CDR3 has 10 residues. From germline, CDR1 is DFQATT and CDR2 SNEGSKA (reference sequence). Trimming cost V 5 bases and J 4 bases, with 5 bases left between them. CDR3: CSASFYGYTF. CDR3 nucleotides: TGCAGTGCTTCATTCTATGGCTACACCTTC.

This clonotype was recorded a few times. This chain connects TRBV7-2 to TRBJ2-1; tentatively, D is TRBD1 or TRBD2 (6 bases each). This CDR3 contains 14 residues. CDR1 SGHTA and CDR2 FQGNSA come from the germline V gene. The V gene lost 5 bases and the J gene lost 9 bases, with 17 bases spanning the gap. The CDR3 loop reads CASSLGGTGAEQFF. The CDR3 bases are TGTGCCAGCAGCCTAGGGGGTACGGGAGCTGAGCAGTTCTTC.

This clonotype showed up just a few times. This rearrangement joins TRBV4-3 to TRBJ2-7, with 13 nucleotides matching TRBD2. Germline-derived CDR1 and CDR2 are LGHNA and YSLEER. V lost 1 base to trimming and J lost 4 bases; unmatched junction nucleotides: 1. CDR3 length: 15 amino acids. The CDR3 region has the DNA TGCGCCAGCAGCCAAGCACTAGCGGGAGGGTACGAGCAGTACTTC. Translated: CASSQALAGGYEQYF.

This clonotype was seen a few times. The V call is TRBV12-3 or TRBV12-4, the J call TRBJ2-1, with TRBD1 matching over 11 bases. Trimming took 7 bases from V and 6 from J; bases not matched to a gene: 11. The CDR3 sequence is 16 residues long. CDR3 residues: CASILPGQGVSNEQFF. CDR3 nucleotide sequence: TGTGCCAGCATCTTACCGGGACAGGGGGTTAGCAATGAGCAGTTCTTC.

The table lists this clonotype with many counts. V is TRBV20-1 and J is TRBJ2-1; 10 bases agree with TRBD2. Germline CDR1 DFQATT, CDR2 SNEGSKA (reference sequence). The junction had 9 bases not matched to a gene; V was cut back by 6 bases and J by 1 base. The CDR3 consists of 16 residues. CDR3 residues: CSAYNSGRGSYNEQFF. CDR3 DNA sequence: TGCAGTGCCTATAACAGCGGGAGGGGATCCTACAATGAGCAGTTCTTC.

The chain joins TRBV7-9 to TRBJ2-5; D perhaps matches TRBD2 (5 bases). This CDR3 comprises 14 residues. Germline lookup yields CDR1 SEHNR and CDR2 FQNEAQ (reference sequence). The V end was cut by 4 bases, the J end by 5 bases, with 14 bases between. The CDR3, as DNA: TGTGCCAGCAGCTCCGAGGGTCTAAGTGAGACCCAGTACTTC. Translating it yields CASSSEGLSETQYF.

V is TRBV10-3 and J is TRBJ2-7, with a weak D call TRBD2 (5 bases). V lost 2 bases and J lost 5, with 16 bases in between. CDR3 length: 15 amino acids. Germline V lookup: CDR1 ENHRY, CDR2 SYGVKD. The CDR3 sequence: CAISEGARGSHEQYF. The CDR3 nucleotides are TGTGCCATCAGTGAGGGCGCTAGAGGGAGCCACGAGCAGTACTTC.

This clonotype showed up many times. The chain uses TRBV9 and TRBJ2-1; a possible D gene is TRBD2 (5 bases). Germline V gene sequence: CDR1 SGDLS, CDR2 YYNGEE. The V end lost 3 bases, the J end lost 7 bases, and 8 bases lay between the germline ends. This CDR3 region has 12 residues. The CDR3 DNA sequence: TGTGCCAGCAGCGCCCGGGGTAATGAGCAGTTCTTC. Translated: CASSARGNEQFF.

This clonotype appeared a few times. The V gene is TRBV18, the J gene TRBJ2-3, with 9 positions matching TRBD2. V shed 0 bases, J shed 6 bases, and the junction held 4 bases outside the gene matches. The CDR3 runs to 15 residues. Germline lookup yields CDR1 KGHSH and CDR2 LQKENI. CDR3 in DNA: TGTGCCAGCTCACCACCGGCGGGAGGGTTCGATACGCAGTATTTT. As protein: CASSPPAGGFDTQYF.

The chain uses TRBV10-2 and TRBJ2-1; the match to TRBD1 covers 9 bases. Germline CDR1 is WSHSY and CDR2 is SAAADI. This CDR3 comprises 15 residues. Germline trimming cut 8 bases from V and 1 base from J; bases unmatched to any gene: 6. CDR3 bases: TGCGCCAGCGAAAAGGGACAGGGTTCCTACAATGAGCAGTTCTTC. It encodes CASEKGQGSYNEQFF.

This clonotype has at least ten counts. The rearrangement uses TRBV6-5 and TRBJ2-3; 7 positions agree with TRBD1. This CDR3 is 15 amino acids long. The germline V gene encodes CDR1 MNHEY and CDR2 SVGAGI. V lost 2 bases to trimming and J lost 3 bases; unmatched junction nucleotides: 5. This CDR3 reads CASSYRGRLTDTQYF. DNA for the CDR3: TGTGCCAGCAGTTACAGGGGGCGATTGACAGATACGCAGTATTTT.

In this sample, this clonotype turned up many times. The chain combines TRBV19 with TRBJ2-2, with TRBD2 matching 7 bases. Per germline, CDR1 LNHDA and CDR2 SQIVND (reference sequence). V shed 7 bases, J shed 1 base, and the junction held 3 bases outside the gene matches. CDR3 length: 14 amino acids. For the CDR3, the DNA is TGTGCCAGTAAAGAGCGGGAGAACACCGGGGAGCTGTTTTTT. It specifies CASKERENTGELFF.

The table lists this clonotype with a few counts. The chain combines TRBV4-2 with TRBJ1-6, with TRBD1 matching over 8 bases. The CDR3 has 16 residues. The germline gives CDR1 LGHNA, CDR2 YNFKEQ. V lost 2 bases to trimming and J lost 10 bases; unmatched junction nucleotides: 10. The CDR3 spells CASSQPSDRVGSPLHF. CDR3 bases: TGTGCCAGCAGCCAACCCTCGGACAGGGTTGGATCACCCCTCCACTTT.